This entry features one T cell receptor (beta chain) sequence. This sample was taken from a study of shared clonotypes between healthy human individuals. Evenly divided among several immunoSEQ plates was the genomic DNA of each subset. Some clones are missing from TCRdb's copy, which holds only in-frame ones; the method was immunoSEQ multiplex PCR. This sample has hundreds of thousands of clones, with approximately 96% found just once. Germline V lookup: CDR1 KGHSY, CDR2 FQNENV. The CDR3 consists of 17 residues. Trimming took 2 bases from V and 3 from J, leaving 17 bases between them. The naive CD8 subset, CD45RO-negative cells positively selected for CCR7, excluded terminally differentiated effector memory CD45RA+ cells.

This TCR came from a woman aged 30 to 39 in good health. Sequenced sample: naive CD8+ T cells sorted from blood. V gene TRBV16 combines with J gene TRBJ2-1, with D unresolved. CDR3 amino acids: CASSQILPPQNYNEQFF. The CDR3 nucleotides are TGTGCCAGCAGCCAAATTCTTCCTCCTCAGAACTACAATGAGCAGTTCTTC.